One T cell receptor beta chain is described in this entry. Antigen unknown. This specimen comes from a study of T-cell memory formation after mild COVID-19. Looking at the study overall: Each donor largely had its own TCR clusters.

UMIs and sample barcodes were carried by the TCR alpha and TCR beta cDNA libraries that 5'RACE produced using constant-segment primers. TCRdb reanalysed the 5' RACE reads using MiXCR and keeps one entry per CDR3 protein. The sample shows about 400,000 distinct CDR3 sequences, under 15% of them seen only once. Study-wide results and limits: Several responding clones turned up in pre-infection memory, indicating that cross-reactive memory may have taken part. A balance of CD4 and CD8 characterized clones contracting day 15 to 85, whereas later expanders leaned CD4+.

The clonotype comes from a young man who had mild COVID-19 (a few samples of this study predate the infection). Cell type and time point are not known. The material sequenced was PBMCs or a T cell subset sorted from them (not recorded which).

The CDR3 loop reads CASTPTGGASQPQHF. For the CDR3, the DNA is TGTGCCAGCACCCCGACAGGGGGCGCTTCCCAGCCCCAGCATTTT. The chain recombines TRBV2 with TRBJ1-5; TRBD1 agrees at 10 bases. Trimming at V came to 7 bases and at J to 7 bases, leaving 10 bases not matched to a gene. The CDR3 extends over 15 amino acids. CDR1 and CDR2 from the germline V gene are SNHLY and FYNNEI.